The 27 T cell receptor beta chains below come from one sample, sequenced in a study of OX40 agonist ivuxolimab in advanced cancers. Libraries were constructed by the immunoSEQ multiplex PCR assay. TCRdb took over this immuneACCESS table, retaining in-frame rearrangements with V and J assigned. Such tables are incomplete; in checked studies, under half of the missing clones stem from an unresolved V gene, and the remainder is unexplained. The sample profile shows 60,000 to 80,000 clones; 60% to 85% of them were found once. The top ten clones comprise 11% of the sample. The sample was CD4+ or CD8+ T cells sorted from blood, taken in a trial of the OX40 agonist ivuxolimab. These receptors originate from an adult with an advanced solid tumor such as melanoma, head and neck, liver or kidney cancer.

CDR3 sequence (DNA): TGTGCCAGCAGTAGCCCAGGGGGCGCCCATGGCACTGAAGCTTTCTTT. It yields the protein CASSSPGGAHGTEAFF. The chain combines TRBV6-6 with TRBJ1-1, with TRBD1 matching 8 bases. The CDR3 length is 16 residues. CDR1 and CDR2 from the germline V gene are MNHNY and SVGAGI (reference sequence). J gave up 4 bases and V 5 bases, and 12 bases lay outside the gene matches.

This clone was detected once. J is TRBJ1-1 and V is TRBV7-2; no clear D gene. CDR3 length: 12 amino acids. Germline V gene sequence: CDR1 SGHTA, CDR2 FQGNSA. The germline V and J ends were trimmed by 4 bases and 2 bases, with 5 bases remaining between them. CDR3 nucleotides: TGTGCCAGCAGCTCCTCAAACACTGAAGCTTTCTTT. Protein sequence: CASSSSNTEAFF.

This clone came up once. V usage is TRBV5-4 and J usage is TRBJ1-1; D ambiguous. V was cut by 6 bases and J by 1 base, with 16 bases left in between. This CDR3 region has 15 residues. Germline assignment: CDR1 SGHNT and CDR2 YYREEE (reference sequence). The CDR3 protein is CASKGGGFGNTEAFF. CDR3 coding DNA: TGTGCCAGCAAAGGTGGAGGTTTTGGGAACACTGAAGCTTTCTTT.

The V gene is TRBV5-1, the J gene TRBJ1-6, with TRBD1 as a possible D gene (5 bases). Trimming cost V 1 base and J 11 bases, with 13 bases left between them. CDR1 and CDR2 from the germline V gene are SGHRS and YFSETQ. The CDR3 spans 14 residues. The CDR3 reads CASSLYSSGTPLHF. The CDR3 nucleotides read TGCGCCAGCAGCTTGTACTCATCAGGGACACCCCTCCACTTT.

This clone was seen once. This chain links TRBV11-3 with TRBJ2-2, with TRBD1 matching 12 bases. Germline V gene lookup returns CDR1 SGHNT and CDR2 YENEEA. There are 16 residues in the CDR3. Unmatched junction bases numbered 6, after V lost 2 bases and J lost 8 bases. The CDR3: CASSLRDRGRVGELFF. The DNA of the CDR3 is TGTGCCAGCAGCTTACGGGACAGGGGGCGCGTAGGGGAGCTGTTTTTT.

The chain is built from TRBV10-3 and TRBJ2-3; D gene ambiguous. Germline-derived CDR1 and CDR2 are ENHRY and SYGVKD. Trimming took 3 bases from V and 2 from J, leaving 15 bases between them. The CDR3 spans 16 residues. This CDR3 is CAISDLASSLTDTQYF. As DNA, the CDR3 is TGTGCCATCAGTGATCTTGCGTCCTCTCTCACAGATACGCAGTATTTT.

This clone was detected only a few times. V usage is TRBV7-2 and J usage is TRBJ1-2; no definite D call. CDR3 length equals 14 residues. Trimming pared 5 bases from V and 2 bases from J, leaving 12 bases between. Germline-derived CDR1 and CDR2 are SGHTA and FQGNSA. The DNA for the CDR3 is TGTGCCAGCAGCCTCAACGGGCTAAACTATGGCTACACCTTC. Translation: CASSLNGLNYGYTF.

This rearrangement joins TRBV9 to TRBJ2-1, with TRBD2 identical over 10 bases. The CDR3 contains 16 residues. After removal of 0 bases from V and 2 bases from J, the junction contained 2 bases not matched to a gene. Germline V gene sequence: CDR1 SGDLS, CDR2 YYNGEE. CDR3 coding DNA: TGTGCCAGCAGCGTAGGAGCGGGAGGGCCCTACAATGAGCAGTTCTTC. This codes for CASSVGAGGPYNEQFF. Filled out from reference TRBV9 and TRBJ2-1, the complete variable domain reads DSGVTQTPKHLITATGQRVTLRCSPRSGDLSVYWYQQSLDQGLQFLIQYYNGEERAKGNILERFSAQQFPDLHSELNLSSLELGDSALYFCASSVGAGGPYNEQFFGPGTRLTVL.

The chain uses TRBV19 and TRBJ2-1; 7 bases map to TRBD2. This CDR3 is built from 16 residues. The germline V gene encodes CDR1 LNHDA and CDR2 SQIVND (reference sequence). Germline trimming cut 2 bases from V and 2 bases from J; bases unmatched to any gene: 6. The CDR3 sequence is CASSIRGAGAYNEQFF. For the CDR3, the DNA is TGTGCCAGTAGTATAAGAGGGGCGGGAGCCTACAATGAGCAGTTCTTC.

The genes are TRBV7-3 and TRBJ2-2; weak D call: TRBD2 (5 bases). This CDR3 has 15 residues. Germline V gene lookup returns CDR1 SGHTA and CDR2 FQGTGA. The V end was cut by 4 bases, the J end by 0 bases, with 9 bases between. CDR3 nucleotides: TGTGCCAGCAGCTCGGGAAGGACGAACACCGGGGAGCTGTTTTTT. Its protein product is CASSSGRTNTGELFF.

This chain connects TRBV9 to TRBJ2-2; 10 bases align to TRBD1. V was clipped by 3 bases and J by 3 bases; unmatched bases: 5. The CDR3 has 16 residues. CDR1 and CDR2 from the germline V gene are SGDLS and YYNGEE. The CDR3 nucleotides are TGTGCCAGCAGCGACCCGACAGGGGGCCACACCGGGGAGCTGTTTTTT. Translating gives CASSDPTGGHTGELFF.

This clone was seen a few times. The rearrangement links TRBV30 to TRBJ1-3; D call uncertain. CDR1 is GTSNPN, CDR2 SVGIG, per germline (reference sequence). The CDR3 length is 15 residues. V was pared by 2 bases and J by 2 bases, with 13 bases between. In DNA, the CDR3 is TGTGCCTGGAGTCGACCGACCGGTACTGGAAACACCATATATTTT. Protein product: CAWSRPTGTGNTIYF.

The chain combines TRBV27 with TRBJ1-1; a weak D match, TRBD1 (6 bases). The CDR3 is 13 amino acids. Between the trimmed V and J ends, which lost 3 bases and 4 bases, there was a span of 9 bases. CDR1 is MNHEY and CDR2 is SMNVEV in the germline V gene (reference sequence). The chain's CDR3 is CASSFWGATEAFF. In DNA, the CDR3 is TGTGCCAGCAGTTTTTGGGGGGCCACTGAAGCTTTCTTT.

At least ten counts were recorded for this clone. This sequence joins TRBV5-6 and TRBJ1-6; D is undetermined. Trimming pared 1 base from V and 6 bases from J, leaving 2 bases between. The CDR3 is made up of 12 amino acids. Germline V gene data show CDR1 as SGHDT and CDR2 as YYEEEE. In nucleotides, the CDR3 is TGTGCCAGCAGCTTGACTAATTCACCCCTCCACTTT. Translating it yields CASSLTNSPLHF.

This sequence joins TRBV4-3 and TRBJ1-2, with 7 bases aligning to TRBD1. The CDR3 loop spans 16 amino acids. Looked up from germline, CDR1 is LGHNA and CDR2 is YSLEER. The junction had 7 bases not matched to a gene; V was cut back by 3 bases and J by 0 bases. The CDR3 DNA sequence: TGCGCCAGCAGCCATGTATCAGGACAGGCTAACTATGGCTACACCTTC. Translated, it gives CASSHVSGQANYGYTF.

The CDR3 loop is CASSQSLGQPQHF. The CDR3 DNA reads TGCGCCAGCAGCCAGTCCCTTGGTCAGCCCCAGCATTTT. The chain couples TRBV4-3 to TRBJ1-5; no firm D call. The CDR3 is made up of 13 amino acids. The germline V and J ends were trimmed by 3 bases and 6 bases, with 9 bases remaining between them. The V gene's germline CDR1 is LGHNA and CDR2 YSLEER.

J is TRBJ1-3 and V is TRBV5-1; D unclear. Trimming took 0 bases from V and 4 from J, leaving 8 bases between them. This CDR3 contains 14 residues. Looked up from germline, CDR1 is SGHRS and CDR2 is YFSETQ. CDR3: CASSLDWVGNTIYF. The CDR3 nucleotides read TGCGCCAGCAGCTTGGACTGGGTAGGAAACACCATATATTTT.

The rearrangement joins TRBV12-2 to TRBJ1-3; TRBD1, as called in the table, went unchecked against the DNA. TRBV12-2 is given as a pseudogene. This CDR3 has 18 amino acids. DNA for the CDR3: TGTGCAAGTCGCTTAAACTTAGGGGCGCTAAACTCTGGAAACACCATATATTTT. The encoded protein is CASRLNLGALNSGNTIYF.

This chain joins TRBV4-3 and TRBJ1-5; the match to TRBD1 covers 7 bases. Germline V lookup: CDR1 LGHNA, CDR2 YSLEER. CDR3 length equals 18 residues. With V trimmed by 0 bases and J by 3 bases, 11 bases remained unmatched. This CDR3 reads CASSQDGSRTGYNQPQHF. The DNA of the CDR3 is TGCGCCAGCAGCCAAGACGGTTCTAGGACAGGCTACAATCAGCCCCAGCATTTT.

This clone was observed once. The V and J genes are TRBV10-3 and TRBJ2-5; D possibly matches TRBD1 or TRBD2 (6 bases each). The CDR3 sequence is 13 residues long. The germline V and J ends were trimmed by 4 bases and 5 bases, with 11 bases remaining between them. Germline V lookup: CDR1 ENHRY, CDR2 SYGVKD. The CDR3 is CAISGGGGETQYF. In DNA form, the CDR3 reads TGTGCCATCAGTGGTGGAGGGGGGGAGACCCAGTACTTC.

This chain joins TRBV6-5 and TRBJ2-5; 7 positions match TRBD1. The CDR3 loop spans 14 amino acids. CDR1 and CDR2 from the germline V gene are MNHEY and SVGAGI. Trimming removed 6 bases from V and 6 bases from J; junction bases left unmatched: 10. CDR3 nucleotide sequence: TGTGCCAGCAGCCCGGGCAGGGGGATACAGACCCAGTACTTC. Its translation is CASSPGRGIQTQYF.

V gene TRBV23-1 combines with J gene TRBJ1-3; D is undetermined. TRBV23-1 is recorded as an ORF, its role being uncertain. Trimming pared 0 bases from V and 4 bases from J, leaving 10 bases between. The CDR3 totals 15 residues. CDR3 DNA: TGCGCCAGCAGTCAATCTTGGCAGTCGGGAAACACCATATATTTT. Its translation: CASSQSWQSGNTIYF.

This rearrangement joins TRBV6-6 to TRBJ2-3, with D hard to call. CDR3 size: 16 residues. Germline values: CDR1 MNHNY, CDR2 SVGAGI (reference sequence). Trimming stripped 7 bases from V and 0 bases from J, with 17 bases between. CDR3 bases: TGTGCCAGCACTCAACGGGCGGTTACTAGCACAGATACGCAGTATTTT. It translates to CASTQRAVTSTDTQYF.

The chain joins TRBV7-7 to TRBJ2-1, with D tentatively TRBD2 (5 bases). The CDR3 has 15 amino acids. The V end lost 5 bases, the J end lost 8 bases, and 19 bases lay between the germline ends. Germline CDR1 and CDR2: SSHAT and FNYEAQ (reference sequence). CDR3 loop: CASSLGLGKGDEQFF. In DNA, the CDR3 is TGTGCCAGCAGCCTAGGACTCGGGAAAGGCGATGAGCAGTTCTTC.

The table lists this clone with a few counts. V gene TRBV7-3 combines with J gene TRBJ2-7; 8 bases match TRBD1. Unmatched junction bases numbered 3, after V lost 5 bases and J lost 0 bases. Per the germline V gene, CDR1 is SGHTA and CDR2 is FQGTGA. This CDR3 region has 14 residues. CDR3 sequence: CASSIDRGSYEQYF. In DNA, the CDR3 is TGTGCCAGCAGCATCGACAGGGGCTCCTACGAGCAGTACTTC.

V and J are TRBV10-3 and TRBJ2-3, with a weak D call TRBD1 (6 bases). Germline V lookup: CDR1 ENHRY, CDR2 SYGVKD. This CDR3 is built from 15 residues. V shed 2 bases and J shed 1 base, with 10 bases lying between them. The CDR3 DNA reads as TGTGCCATCAGTGAGCTTCCAGGGGGCACAGATACGCAGTATTTT. Amino acid sequence: CAISELPGGTDTQYF.

The rearrangement links TRBV2 to TRBJ1-2; no reliable D call. V lost 6 bases to trimming and J lost 3 bases, with 11 bases between them. Looked up from germline, CDR1 is SNHLY and CDR2 is FYNNEI. This CDR3 is built from 13 residues. DNA for the CDR3: TGTGCCAGCAGCCCTTTGCGGGACTATGGCTACACCTTC. Encoded protein: CASSPLRDYGYTF.